One and the same sample provided the 17 T cell receptor beta chains below, sequenced in a study of blood T cells in healthy people across ages. It was with a sample-barcoded 5' primer and a J-beta primer mix that a second PCR of roughly 7 to 12 cycles was run. TCRdb reprocessed the 5' RACE reads via MiXCR and lists one record per CDR3 protein. The sample contains under 1,100,000 distinct CDR3 sequences, 25% of which appear only once. The same sample was also used in a study of T cells of mothers and their children.

Specimen: blood. Every receptor here comes from a girl aged 2 to 9 in good health.

This clonotype has just a few counts. This chain links TRBV12-3 or TRBV12-4 with TRBJ2-5; the match to TRBD2 covers 10 bases. The end of the DNA fits TRBJ2-1 better, so the J call may be wrong. The length of the CDR3 is 16 residues. The CDR3 DNA follows: TGTGCCAGCAGTTTTGTGAAGCGGGGGGGCGGTAATGAGCAGTTCTTC. Translation: CASSFVKRGGGNEQFF.

This rearrangement joins TRBV9 to TRBJ1-1; D gene ambiguous. Germline values: CDR1 SGDLS, CDR2 YYNGEE. Trimming shortened V by 4 bases and J by 4 bases, and 8 bases separated the two germline ends. The CDR3 sequence is 12 residues long. CDR3 bases: TGTGCCAGCAGCCCCCCTCGCACTGAAGCTTTCTTT. It is translated as CASSPPRTEAFF.

There are a few counts of this clonotype. This sequence joins TRBV28 and TRBJ2-5, with a weak D call TRBD2 (5 bases). The CDR3 totals 15 residues. Trimming shortened V by 3 bases and J by 2 bases, and 13 bases separated the two germline ends. CDR1 and CDR2 (germline): MDHEN, SYDVKM. The CDR3 loop is CASSFFLRAQETQYF. DNA of the CDR3: TGTGCCAGCAGTTTTTTTTTGCGGGCACAAGAGACCCAGTACTTC.

Of note for this clonotype: It may be a read error: a sequence one base away is much more abundant. The chain combines TRBV25-1 with TRBJ2-1; D not resolved. Germline lookup yields CDR1 MGHDK and CDR2 SYGVNS. The CDR3 is made up of 15 amino acids. CDR3 DNA: TGTGTCAGCAGTGAATATAGGGTGGGTTACAATGAGCAGTTCTTC. Protein sequence: CVSSEYRVGYNEQFF.

The CDR3 here is CASSERGLAPDTQYF. DNA for the CDR3: TGTGCCAGCAGTGAAAGGGGACTAGCCCCAGATACGCAGTATTTT. V is TRBV6-1 and J is TRBJ2-3; 9 bases are a match to TRBD2. V lost 2 bases to trimming and J lost 4 bases; unmatched junction nucleotides: 4. The germline V gene has CDR1 MNHNS and CDR2 SASEGT. The CDR3 loop spans 15 amino acids.

This clonotype came up a few times. A clone one base away is much larger, so this may be a read error. The rearrangement uses TRBV28 and TRBJ2-7; 11 bases align to TRBD2. Germline lookup yields CDR1 MDHEN and CDR2 SYDVKM. This CDR3 comprises 15 residues. The DNA for the CDR3 is TGTGCCGGCAGTTTTCTGACTAGCGGGATCAACGAGCAGTACTTC. Translation: CAGSFLTSGINEQYF.

This clonotype turned up a few times. The V gene is TRBV15, the J gene TRBJ2-5; 7 positions agree with TRBD2. The CDR3 contains 17 residues. Germline V gives CDR1 LNHNV, CDR2 YYDKDF (reference sequence). V was pared by 1 base and J by 0 bases, with 8 bases of the junction left unmatched. The CDR3 is CATSRGLAEGYQETQYF. In DNA form, the CDR3 reads TGTGCCACCAGCAGAGGGCTAGCGGAGGGGTACCAAGAGACCCAGTACTTC.

This clonotype was recorded only once. This chain links TRBV4-3 with TRBJ2-3; no clear D gene. The V gene lost 0 bases and the J gene lost 2 bases, with 6 bases spanning the gap. Germline loops: CDR1 LGHNA, CDR2 YSLEER. The CDR3 sequence is 14 residues long. This CDR3 is CASSQDQFTDTQYF. CDR3 in DNA: TGCGCCAGCAGCCAAGATCAATTCACAGATACGCAGTATTTT.

This sequence joins TRBV28 and TRBJ2-5, with 8 bases matching TRBD1. The last part of the DNA fits TRBJ2-7 better; the J call may be wrong. Germline V gene lookup returns CDR1 MDHEN and CDR2 SYDVKM. The length of the CDR3 is 14 residues. CDR3 protein: CASSLWDRVHEQYF. CDR3 nucleotides: TGTGCCAGCAGTTTATGGGACAGGGTACACGAGCAGTACTTC.

This clonotype occurred a few times. V gene TRBV11-2 combines with J gene TRBJ1-1; D unclear. The CDR3 loop spans 14 amino acids. The germline V gene has CDR1 SGHAT and CDR2 FQNNGV. Trimming left V 4 bases short and J 1 base short, with 10 bases between. CDR3 sequence: CASSSLTENTEAFF. The CDR3, as DNA: TGTGCCAGCAGCTCCCTGACTGAGAACACTGAAGCTTTCTTT.

This clonotype was observed a handful of times. The J gene is TRBJ2-7, the V gene TRBV7-9; perhaps TRBD2 as D (6 bases). The CDR3 is made up of 13 amino acids. From germline, CDR1 is SEHNR and CDR2 FQNEAQ (reference sequence). V dropped 4 bases and J dropped 5 bases, with 12 bases sitting between them. CDR3 nucleotides: TGTGCCAGCAGCTCGCCAGGCGGGGACGAGCAGTACTTC. It translates to CASSSPGGDEQYF.

This clonotype appeared a few times. The rearrangement links TRBV7-2 to TRBJ2-5; TRBD1 aligns across 9 bases. The J call may be wrong; the DNA end is better matched by TRBJ2-7. The germline V gene has CDR1 SGHTA and CDR2 FQGNSA. This CDR3 is 15 amino acids long. In DNA, the CDR3 is TGTGCCAGCAGCTGGACAGGGGCTAGTGACTACGAGCAGTACTTC. This codes for CASSWTGASDYEQYF.

The V and J genes are TRBV5-4 and TRBJ2-3; 8 bases align to TRBD2. This CDR3 spans 16 amino acids. The germline CDR1 and CDR2 sequences are SGHNT and YYREEE (reference sequence). The ends lost 4 bases at V and 2 bases at J; junction bases unmatched: 9. The CDR3 nucleotides are TGTGCCAGCAGCGGCGAGCCTAGCGGGTACACAGATACGCAGTATTTT. Protein sequence: CASSGEPSGYTDTQYF.

This clonotype was observed a handful of times. The rearrangement joins TRBV12-3 or TRBV12-4 to TRBJ2-1, with D possibly TRBD1 on 7 matching bases. CDR3 length equals 15 residues. Between the trimmed V and J ends, which lost 6 bases and 4 bases, there was a span of 16 bases. Here the CDR3 reads CASSRQGGTYNEQFF. For the CDR3, the DNA is TGTGCCAGCAGCCGACAGGGAGGAACTTACAATGAGCAGTTCTTC.

This clonotype occurred a few times. The CDR3 bases are TGTGCCAGCAGTGCTCTAAGGGGAATGTACGAGCAGTACTTC. Protein sequence: CASSALRGMYEQYF. This chain connects TRBV25-1 to TRBJ2-7, with a possible D match to TRBD1 (5 bases). The CDR3 contains 14 residues. V gave up 4 bases and J gave up 4 bases, with 14 bases separating them. Germline CDR1 and CDR2: MGHDK and SYGVNS.

V usage is TRBV6-5 and J usage is TRBJ2-5; perhaps TRBD1 as D (7 bases). This CDR3 contains 12 residues. V was shortened by 9 bases and J by 9 bases, with 17 bases between the two germline ends. Germline lookup yields CDR1 MNHEY and CDR2 SVGAGI. This CDR3 is CARGGGQASQYF. In DNA, the CDR3 is TGTGCCAGAGGGGGAGGACAGGCGTCCCAGTACTTC.

In DNA form, the CDR3 reads TGCAGTGCTGCTCATCCGGATCCTAGCACAGATACGCAGTATTTT. Translating gives CSAAHPDPSTDTQYF. The chain links TRBV20-1 to TRBJ2-3; D is unclear. V was pared by 5 bases and J by 0 bases, with 15 bases between. The germline CDR1 and CDR2 sequences are DFQATT and SNEGSKA (reference sequence). This CDR3 has 15 residues.